The TCR beta chain described here comes from a study of OX40 agonist ivuxolimab in advanced cancers. Regarding the research as a whole: The costimulatory receptor OX40 (CD134) was targeted by ivuxolimab, a fully human IgG2 agonistic monoclonal antibody. Intravenous ivuxolimab was administered to patients every 2 weeks at six dose levels: 0.01, 0.1, 0.3, 1.5, 3 and 10 mg/kg. Of the approximately 50 dose-escalation patients, hepatocellular carcinoma was present in about 19, melanoma in around 15, renal cell carcinoma in 9 and head and neck cancer in 9. The dose-escalation cohort was about 87% male with a mean age of roughly 62 years, ranging from about 23 to 85. Patients were allowed to have had prior anti-PD-1, anti-PD-L1 or anti-CTLA-4 therapy, and 30% to 40% of the dose-escalation patients had been treated with checkpoint inhibitors. Partial responses occurred in three dose-escalation patients, of whom one had hepatocellular carcinoma and two had cutaneous melanoma. The point of sequencing TCRbeta in the periphery was to test whether ivuxolimab changed TCR sequence diversity and drove clonal T-cell expansion. The paper reports the monotherapy dose-escalation portion (N of about 47 patients) of the phase I ivuxolimab trial.

For sequencing of the TCRbeta CDR3 region, genomic DNA was extracted from the sorted cells. The immunoSEQ Assay was used for sequencing of TCRbeta CDR3 regions. As stored in TCRdb, this immuneACCESS dataset retains in-frame rearrangements with V and J assigned. A fraction of the clones does not appear; measured against another copy, unresolved V genes explain less than half of the discrepancy, and the remainder lacks a known reason. For this sample the table gives 76,000 or so clones, of which about 89% were detected only once. Jointly, the top ten make up 10% to 15% of the sample. At the junction V is shortened by 6 bases and J by 1 base, with 4 bases in between. Reading from cysteine to phenylalanine, the CDR3 counts 11 amino acids. Left in the record is the CDR3 DNA by itself, 33 bases read in frame from the first base. CDR1 and CDR2 are drawn from the germline V gene: SNHLY, FYNNEI. The study at large found these results: In partial responders in the 0.1-3.0 mg/kg groups, normalized peripheral clonal expansion was found to be among the lowest, especially among CD8+ T cells. Low levels of normalized T-cell clonal expansion were also seen in some nonresponding patients. After ivuxolimab, more expanded clones were found on average in CD8+ T cells than in CD4+ T cells. Antigen specificity was not determined for the clonally expanded peripheral T cells. At doses from 0.1 to 3.0 mg/kg, clonal expansion was seen in both CD4+ and CD8+ blood T cells between baseline and week 6.

In regard to this clone: What this receptor recognizes is not known. Base qualities are not recorded, but no much larger clone differs from it by a single base.

The trial excluded patients who had a history of autoimmune disease or who were on systemic immunosuppression. Peripheral blood for TCR sequencing was collected from all dose cohorts at baseline, on cycle 4 day 1, and on cycle 7 day 1. Samples were obtained from an open-label, multicenter, first-in-human phase I dose-escalation trial of ivuxolimab. Adults with locally advanced or metastatic melanoma, renal cell, hepatocellular, or head and neck squamous cell carcinoma were enrolled in the trial. CD4+ and CD8+ T cells were sorted separately from peripheral blood before TCR sequencing. The specimen comprised CD4+ or CD8+ T cells sorted from blood, sampled in a trial of the OX40 agonist ivuxolimab. Here the chain combines TRBV2 and TRBJ2-7, with the D gene uncertain. The receptor comes from an adult with an advanced solid tumor such as melanoma, head and neck, liver or kidney cancer. At the DNA level, the sequence is TGTGCCAGCAGGGTTTCCTACGAGCAGTACTTC. It translates to CASRVSYEQYF.